One sample yielded the 13 T cell receptor beta chains listed below, sequenced in a study of blood T cell repertoires in COVID-19 (dated by TCRdb to the early 2020s). Receptor amplification or capture employed the immunoSEQ multiplex PCR assay. The table comes from immuneACCESS by way of TCRdb, which keeps in-frame sequences with V and J called. Part of the clones is missing from these tables; in studies checked, under half for an unresolved V gene and the rest for unknown reasons. This sample gives about 400,000 clones in total; around 88% of them show up just once. Clones ranked in the top ten supply 7.1% of the sample. Specimen: peripheral blood. All receptors come from a woman in her sixties with COVID-19, enrolled during active disease.

V and J are TRBV20-1 and TRBJ1-5; 8 bases line up with TRBD1. V lost 3 bases, J lost 3 bases, and 10 bases stayed unmatched. The CDR3 spans 16 residues. CDR1 is DFQATT and CDR2 is SNEGSKA in the germline V gene (reference sequence). As DNA, the CDR3 is TGCAGTGCTAGTCGTCCCGGGACAGGATACAATCAGCCCCAGCATTTT. Its translation: CSASRPGTGYNQPQHF.

This sequence joins TRBV5-1 and TRBJ2-3; 9 bases line up with TRBD2. V shed 0 bases, J shed 3 bases, and the junction held 5 bases outside the gene matches. CDR3 length: 16 amino acids. CDR1 is SGHRS, CDR2 YFSETQ, per germline. For the CDR3, the DNA is TGCGCCAGCAGCTTGGCCTCGGCGGGGGGGACAGATACGCAGTATTTT. Encoded protein: CASSLASAGGTDTQYF.

On this clone: Different DNA sequences within this sample yield the same CDR3. V usage is TRBV5-6 and J usage is TRBJ1-5; a possible D gene is TRBD1 (6 bases). CDR3 size: 13 residues. Germline lookup yields CDR1 SGHDT and CDR2 YYEEEE. Between the trimmed V and J ends, which lost 1 base and 4 bases, there was a span of 6 bases. The CDR3, as DNA: TGTGCCAGCAGCTTGACAGGGAATCAGCCCCAGCATTTT. The encoded protein is CASSLTGNQPQHF.

The V gene is TRBV7-2, the J gene TRBJ2-5, with 10 bases lining up with TRBD2. CDR1 SGHTA and CDR2 FQGNSA come from the germline V gene. The CDR3 extends over 16 amino acids. With V trimmed by 2 bases and J by 1 base, 4 bases remained unmatched. CDR3 bases: TGTGCCAGCAGCTTACTAGCGGGGGCGATCCAAGAGACCCAGTACTTC. Translated: CASSLLAGAIQETQYF.

This chain connects TRBV12-3 or TRBV12-4 to TRBJ2-5; TRBD2 agrees at 7 bases. This CDR3 region has 13 residues. The junction had 2 bases not matched to a gene; V was cut back by 5 bases and J by 2 bases. The CDR3 DNA reads TGTGCCAGCAGTACGGGGGGTCAAGAGACCCAGTACTTC. It encodes CASSTGGQETQYF.

The chain couples TRBV27 to TRBJ1-5, with 7 bases identical to TRBD1. This CDR3 has 14 amino acids. V lost 6 bases to trimming and J lost 3 bases; unmatched junction nucleotides: 5. The germline V gene has CDR1 MNHEY and CDR2 SMNVEV (reference sequence). The DNA of the CDR3 is TGTGCCAGCAGCCGGGACAGCCTCAATCAGCCCCAGCATTTT. It encodes CASSRDSLNQPQHF.

A few counts support this clone. The V gene is TRBV5-1, the J gene TRBJ1-6; D not resolved. V was shortened by 0 bases and J by 10 bases, with 11 bases between the two germline ends. This CDR3 has 14 residues. Germline lookup yields CDR1 SGHRS and CDR2 YFSETQ. Here the CDR3 DNA reads TGCGCCAGCAGCTTGGGGGCGTTAAACTCACCCCTCCACTTT. Translating it yields CASSLGALNSPLHF.

J is TRBJ2-6 and V is TRBV18; a weak D match, TRBD1 (6 bases). The germline V gene has CDR1 KGHSH and CDR2 LQKENI. V gave up 6 bases and J gave up 1 base, with 16 bases separating them. This CDR3 spans 17 amino acids. In DNA, the CDR3 is TGTGCCAGCTCCGCCCGGGGCAGGGGATCTGGGGCCAACGTCCTGACTTTC. Translated: CASSARGRGSGANVLTF.

The chain employs TRBV5-1 and TRBJ1-4, with a tentative D call TRBD1 (5 bases). Germline CDR1 SGHRS, CDR2 YFSETQ. Trimming removed 0 bases from V and 4 bases from J, with 10 bases in between. The CDR3 totals 15 residues. The CDR3 loop reads CASSLALTDNEKLFF. The DNA of the CDR3 is TGCGCCAGCAGCTTGGCCTTGACAGATAATGAAAAACTGTTTTTT.

The rearrangement joins TRBV5-1 to TRBJ1-3; 7 bases align to TRBD1. CDR3 length: 16 amino acids. V shed 5 bases, J shed 0 bases, and the junction held 8 bases outside the gene matches. Germline V lookup: CDR1 SGHRS, CDR2 YFSETQ. CDR3 in amino acids: CASSPQGVSSGNTIYF. The CDR3 bases are TGCGCCAGCAGTCCGCAGGGGGTGAGCTCTGGAAACACCATATATTTT.

The sample holds a few counts of this clone. The CDR3 here is CASSIAEGTVNSPLHF. DNA for the CDR3: TGTGCCAGTAGTATCGCCGAAGGGACAGTTAATTCACCCCTCCACTTT. This sequence joins TRBV19 and TRBJ1-6, with 7 positions matching TRBD1. This CDR3 comprises 16 residues. The ends lost 3 bases at V and 6 bases at J; junction bases unmatched: 8. Germline V gene data show CDR1 as LNHDA and CDR2 as SQIVND (reference sequence).

This chain connects TRBV19 to TRBJ2-2; 9 bases line up with TRBD1. This CDR3 has 15 residues. Germline assignment: CDR1 LNHDA and CDR2 SQIVND (reference sequence). The trim removed 4 bases at V and 8 bases at J, leaving 8 bases unmatched. The CDR3 region has the DNA TGTGCCAGTAGTAATGGACAGGGGATACGGGGGGAGCTGTTTTTT. This codes for CASSNGQGIRGELFF.

This clone was detected once. This chain joins TRBV7-6 and TRBJ2-7; 7 bases agree with TRBD2. Losses at the gene ends were 0 bases for V and 0 bases for J; bases not matched to a gene: 8. CDR3 length: 17 residues. The V gene's germline CDR1 is SGHVS and CDR2 FNYEAQ. The CDR3, as DNA: TGTGCCAGCAGCTTAGCCTCCCCTAGCGGCTACTCCTACGAGCAGTACTTC. It codes for CASSLASPSGYSYEQYF.